Following are 32 T cell receptor beta chains from one sample sequenced in a study of human T cells and chemical hapten exposure. TCRdb called the 5' RACE reads again in MiXCR, with one record for every CDR3 protein. The sample contains around 82,000 distinct CDR3 sequences, 6% to 8.5% of which appear only once. Extraction of total RNA was performed on unfractionated whole blood. The receptors come from a male donor in good health.

This clonotype was detected a few times. The J gene is TRBJ2-2, the V gene TRBV25-1, with 9 bases identical to TRBD1. The CDR3 length is 18 residues. After removal of 1 base from V and 2 bases from J, the junction contained 8 bases not matched to a gene. The germline CDR1 and CDR2 sequences are MGHDK and SYGVNS. CDR3 nucleotide sequence: TGTGCCAGCAGTGAATTATGGGGGACAGGGATTAACACCGGGGAGCTGTTTTTT. This translates into CASSELWGTGINTGELFF.

The chain uses TRBV4-3 and TRBJ1-1; D unclear. The germline V gene has CDR1 LGHNA and CDR2 YSLEER. Trimming left V 0 bases short and J 2 bases short, with 13 bases between. The CDR3 sequence is 16 residues long. The CDR3 sequence: CASSQDGPPTNTEAFF. The DNA for the CDR3 is TGCGCCAGCAGCCAAGATGGCCCCCCTACTAACACTGAAGCTTTCTTT.

This clonotype was recorded at least ten times. The rearrangement joins TRBV6-5 to TRBJ2-6; D is uncertain. The CDR3 is made up of 17 amino acids. Trimming shortened V by 0 bases and J by 0 bases, and 9 bases separated the two germline ends. Germline CDR1 MNHEY, CDR2 SVGAGI. DNA of the CDR3: TGTGCCAGCAGTTACTCGGATGAGTTCTCTGGGGCCAACGTCCTGACTTTC. It specifies CASSYSDEFSGANVLTF.

The chain's CDR3 is CASSRDRGGQPQHF. The CDR3, as DNA: TGTGCCAGCAGCAGAGACAGGGGGGGTCAGCCCCAGCATTTT. The V call is TRBV5-6, the J call TRBJ1-5, with TRBD1 identical over 9 bases. The CDR3 extends over 14 amino acids. Unmatched junction bases numbered 5, after V lost 4 bases and J lost 6 bases. CDR1 is SGHDT and CDR2 is YYEEEE in the germline V gene.

This clonotype has just a few counts. The chain uses TRBV27 and TRBJ2-2, with unresolved D. V lost 0 bases and J 5 bases, leaving 7 bases between the germline ends. Germline assignment: CDR1 MNHEY and CDR2 SMNVEV (reference sequence). CDR3 size: 14 residues. CDR3 coding DNA: TGTGCCAGCAGTTTATCGTTGGAAACCGGGGAGCTGTTTTTT. Amino acids: CASSLSLETGELFF.

This clonotype was seen many times. The J gene is TRBJ2-5, the V gene TRBV14; D is possibly TRBD2 (5 bases). V lost 4 bases and J lost 3, with 12 bases in between. Germline V gives CDR1 SGHDN, CDR2 FVKESK. The CDR3 is made up of 14 amino acids. This CDR3 reads CASSLRLPEETQYF. The CDR3 bases are TGTGCCAGCAGCCTAAGACTACCCGAAGAGACCCAGTACTTC.

This clonotype came up many times. The chain employs TRBV6-5 and TRBJ2-5, with TRBD2 matching over 7 bases. The CDR3 length is 15 residues. The V gene end was trimmed by 6 bases and the J gene end by 1 base; junction bases not matched to a gene: 8. Germline CDR1 reads MNHEY; CDR2 reads SVGAGI. The DNA of the CDR3 is TGTGCCAGCAGAGCCCGGGGGGTCCTCCAAGAGACCCAGTACTTC. Its protein is CASRARGVLQETQYF.

The J gene is TRBJ1-2, the V gene TRBV7-9; TRBD1 is a possible D gene (5 bases). Trimming cost V 4 bases and J 8 bases, with 20 bases left between them. Germline CDR1 reads SEHNR; CDR2 reads FQNEAQ (reference sequence). The CDR3 has 15 residues. CDR3 sequence: CASSSDTEGIRGYTF. In nucleotides, the CDR3 is TGTGCCAGCAGCTCAGACACAGAGGGGATACGCGGCTACACCTTC.

This clonotype was counted a few times. This chain links TRBV20-1 with TRBJ2-5, with a tentative D call TRBD2 (6 bases). Germline V CDR1 and CDR2: DFQATT, SNEGSKA (reference sequence). V dropped 3 bases and J dropped 4 bases, with 15 bases sitting between them. The length of the CDR3 is 14 residues. The CDR3 coding sequence is TGCAGTGCTAGGGGGGGAACAGGCAGAGAGACCCAGTACTTC. This encodes CSARGGTGRETQYF.

The chain combines TRBV6-2 or TRBV6-3 with TRBJ2-3; D possibly corresponds to TRBD1 (5 bases). V was clipped by 6 bases and J by 2 bases, with 24 bases between them. The CDR3 extends over 18 amino acids. Germline-derived CDR1 and CDR2 are MNHEY and SVGEGT. Here the CDR3 reads CASSPGPTYDSSTDTQYF. CDR3 in DNA: TGTGCCAGCAGCCCCGGCCCCACGTATGACAGTTCCACAGATACGCAGTATTTT.

The table lists this clonotype with many counts. The rearrangement links TRBV5-1 to TRBJ1-4, with D unresolved. Trimming shortened V by 4 bases and J by 0 bases, and 10 bases separated the two germline ends. The CDR3 length is 15 residues. Germline V gene sequence: CDR1 SGHRS, CDR2 YFSETQ. The CDR3 region has the DNA TGCGCCAGCAGCCCTAACACCGCAACTAATGAAAAACTGTTTTTT. It codes for CASSPNTATNEKLFF.

The chain carries TRBV20-1 and TRBJ1-1, with a weak D call TRBD1 (6 bases). Germline values: CDR1 DFQATT, CDR2 SNEGSKA (reference sequence). V was cut by 3 bases and J by 7 bases, with 9 bases left in between. The CDR3 has 11 amino acids. The DNA of the CDR3 is TGCAGTGCTAGTAGGGACATTGAAGCTTTCTTT. This translates into CSASRDIEAFF.

The rearrangement uses TRBV20-1 and TRBJ2-3, with D unclear. This CDR3 has 20 amino acids. V was shortened by 1 base and J by 6 bases, with 32 bases between the two germline ends. The germline CDR1 and CDR2 sequences are DFQATT and SNEGSKA (reference sequence). This CDR3 reads CSARVPFVPYLETGKDTQYF. Here the CDR3 DNA reads TGCAGTGCTAGAGTTCCCTTCGTCCCATATCTAGAGACGGGCAAGGATACGCAGTATTTT.

This clonotype was picked up a small number of times. The V gene is TRBV13, the J gene TRBJ2-1; TRBD1 agrees at 7 bases. In germline, CDR1 is PRHDT, CDR2 FYEKMQ (reference sequence). The CDR3 extends over 14 amino acids. The J segment lost 9 bases and the V segment lost 4 bases, leaving 9 bases of the junction unmatched. CDR3 in amino acids: CASSYPDRAFEQFF. Written as DNA, the CDR3 is TGTGCCAGCAGCTATCCCGACAGGGCCTTTGAGCAGTTCTTC.

This clonotype was recorded many times. This CDR3 reads CASSYDGAYEQYF. CDR3 bases: TGTGCCAGCAGTTACGACGGAGCCTACGAGCAGTACTTC. The chain uses TRBV6-6 and TRBJ2-7, with D unclear. The V gene's germline CDR1 is MNHNY and CDR2 SVGAGI (reference sequence). The CDR3 is made up of 13 amino acids. Trimming cost V 2 bases and J 2 bases, with 7 bases left between them.

This clonotype was recorded a few times. This rearrangement joins TRBV20-1 to TRBJ2-3, with D perhaps TRBD2 (7 bases). V lost 4 bases to trimming and J lost 6 bases, with 11 bases between them. The germline CDR1 and CDR2 sequences are DFQATT and SNEGSKA (reference sequence). CDR3 size: 12 residues. The CDR3 region has the DNA TGCAGTGCTAAACGGGGGGCGGATACGCAGTATTTT. Translated: CSAKRGADTQYF.

This clonotype was picked up many times. The chain employs TRBV25-1 and TRBJ2-3, with D hard to call. V was cut by 5 bases and J by 1 base, with 7 bases left in between. Germline V CDR1 and CDR2: MGHDK, SYGVNS. The CDR3 is made up of 13 amino acids. The CDR3 DNA follows: TGTGCCAGCAGTAGGCAGGGCACAGATACGCAGTATTTT. Translated: CASSRQGTDTQYF. Drawing the rest from reference TRBV25-1 and TRBJ2-3, the complete variable domain is EADIYQTPRYLVIGTGKKITLECSQTMGHDKMYWYQQDPGMELHLIHYSYGVNSTEKGDLSSESTVSRIRTEHFPLTLESARPSHTSQYLCASSRQGTDTQYFGPGTRLTVL.

This clonotype has at least ten counts. This rearrangement joins TRBV20-1 to TRBJ2-3; D might be TRBD2 (5 bases). V was shortened by 0 bases and J by 3 bases, with 10 bases between the two germline ends. Germline-derived CDR1 and CDR2 are DFQATT and SNEGSKA (reference sequence). The CDR3 totals 14 residues. The chain's CDR3 is CSAREAASTDTQYF. The CDR3 DNA sequence: TGCAGTGCTAGAGAAGCGGCTTCGACAGATACGCAGTATTTT.

There are many counts of this clonotype. As DNA, the CDR3 is TGTGCCTGGAGTGTACCCGGGGAAAGCTCCTACAATGAGCAGTTCTTC. It specifies CAWSVPGESSYNEQFF. The J gene is TRBJ2-1, the V gene TRBV30, with a weak D call TRBD2 (5 bases). Germline CDR1 GTSNPN, CDR2 SVGIG (reference sequence). CDR3 size: 16 residues. V lost 0 bases, J lost 0 bases, and 12 bases lay in between.

This clonotype came up many times. The V gene is TRBV15, the J gene TRBJ2-2; the match to TRBD1 covers 9 bases. The trim removed 0 bases at V and 1 base at J, leaving 3 bases unmatched. The CDR3 loop spans 17 amino acids. Germline V lookup: CDR1 LNHNV, CDR2 YYDKDF (reference sequence). CDR3 loop: CATSREQGARNTGELFF. Here the CDR3 DNA reads TGTGCCACCAGCAGAGAACAGGGGGCGAGGAACACCGGGGAGCTGTTTTTT.

This clonotype was seen a few times. The chain links TRBV20-1 to TRBJ1-3; maybe TRBD1 (5 bases). Trimming took off 4 bases at V and 2 bases at J, with 15 bases between the two ends. Germline V gives CDR1 DFQATT, CDR2 SNEGSKA (reference sequence). CDR3 size: 15 residues. This CDR3 reads CSATKWGSTGNTIYF. The CDR3 DNA is TGCAGTGCTACCAAGTGGGGGAGTACTGGAAACACCATATATTTT.

Many counts were recorded for this clonotype. The gene calls are TRBV11-2 and TRBJ2-7; 7 bases are a match to TRBD2. This CDR3 is 15 amino acids long. Trimming removed 5 bases from V and 7 bases from J; junction bases left unmatched: 14. Germline V gives CDR1 SGHAT, CDR2 FQNNGV. The CDR3 sequence is CASSTRTRGWGEQYF. CDR3 coding DNA: TGTGCCAGCAGCACCCGGACTAGAGGTTGGGGGGAGCAGTACTTC.

The table lists this clonotype with many counts. V usage is TRBV7-3 and J usage is TRBJ1-1; maybe TRBD1 (6 bases). Germline V gene lookup returns CDR1 SGHTA and CDR2 FQGTGA. The CDR3 contains 14 residues. Trimming left V 1 base short and J 11 bases short, with 17 bases between. DNA of the CDR3: TGTGCCAGCAGCTTAAGTGGGACAACGGGAGATGCTTTCTTT. This sequence encodes CASSLSGTTGDAFF.

The V call is TRBV27, the J call TRBJ1-5; 9 positions agree with TRBD1. Germline CDR1 reads MNHEY; CDR2 reads SMNVEV (reference sequence). After removal of 5 bases from V and 5 bases from J, the junction contained 7 bases not matched to a gene. The CDR3 spans 15 residues. The CDR3 protein is CASSRLTGGDQPQHF. The CDR3 DNA follows: TGTGCCAGCAGTCGTCTTACAGGGGGCGATCAGCCCCAGCATTTT.

This clonotype was recorded a few times. The rearrangement uses TRBV5-6 and TRBJ1-2, with D unclear. Germline values: CDR1 SGHDT, CDR2 YYEEEE. The CDR3 runs 13 residues. The ends were cut back, 0 bases at V and 5 bases at J, with 8 bases in the middle. The CDR3 loop reads CASSLDWLYGYTF. Written as DNA, the CDR3 is TGTGCCAGCAGCTTGGATTGGCTTTATGGCTACACCTTC.

In this sample, this clonotype turned up a few times. In DNA, the CDR3 is TGCGCCAGCAGCACGGATCCGCGCGAGGGATCTAACTATGGCTACACCTTC. It yields the protein CASSTDPREGSNYGYTF. This chain uses TRBV5-1 with TRBJ1-2; D gene unclear. The CDR3 is 17 residues long. Germline V CDR1 and CDR2: SGHRS, YFSETQ. Between the trimmed V and J ends, which lost 4 bases and 0 bases, there was a span of 19 bases.

This clonotype appeared a few times. The rearrangement joins TRBV12-5 to TRBJ2-1; D uncertain. Germline V CDR1 and CDR2: LGHNT, FRNRAP. This CDR3 has 13 amino acids. V lost 8 bases and J lost 0, with 8 bases in between. CDR3 amino acids: CASRASSYNEQFF. The CDR3, as DNA: TGTGCTAGTCGGGCTAGCTCCTACAATGAGCAGTTCTTC.

This clonotype was counted only a few times. This chain connects TRBV3-1 to TRBJ2-3; D gene uncertain. Trimming shortened V by 1 base and J by 5 bases, and 16 bases separated the two germline ends. The CDR3 consists of 16 residues. CDR1 and CDR2 (germline): LGHDT, YNNKEL (reference sequence). CDR3 nucleotides: TGTGCCAGCAGCCAAGCAGTCAGGAGCGCCCAAGATACGCAGTATTTT. It is translated as CASSQAVRSAQDTQYF.

The chain carries TRBV20-1 and TRBJ1-1; D ambiguous. CDR1 is DFQATT, CDR2 SNEGSKA, per germline (reference sequence). V shed 1 base and J shed 1 base, with 13 bases lying between them. The CDR3 consists of 15 residues. CDR3 sequence reads: CSARALRTPNTEAFF. In DNA form, the CDR3 reads TGCAGTGCTAGAGCTCTTCGGACGCCGAACACTGAAGCTTTCTTT.

Points on this clonotype: One junction end does not reproduce the germline sequence, and a read error may be involved. J is TRBJ1-2 and V is TRBV6-5; no definite D call. Germline lookup yields CDR1 MNHEY and CDR2 SVGAGI. The CDR3 length is 12 residues. The CDR3 is CASSKTNYGDTF. CDR3 nucleotides: TGTGCCAGCAGTAAGACTAACTATGGCGACACCTTC.

This clonotype occurred a few times. The V gene is TRBV6-6, the J gene TRBJ1-6, with TRBD1 matching 7 bases. Losses at the gene ends were 0 bases for V and 7 bases for J; bases not matched to a gene: 6. Germline V gives CDR1 MNHNY, CDR2 SVGAGI (reference sequence). This CDR3 comprises 16 residues. CDR3 bases: TGTGCCAGCAGTTACTCAACGGACAGGCCAAATTCACCCCTCCACTTT. Encoded protein: CASSYSTDRPNSPLHF.

The chain has TRBV7-6 and TRBJ2-6, with D uncertain. Between the trimmed V and J ends, which lost 5 bases and 0 bases, there was a span of 14 bases. Germline V gene data show CDR1 as SGHVS and CDR2 as FNYEAQ. The CDR3 has 17 residues. CDR3 protein: CASSGIDGVSGANVLTF. The CDR3 DNA is TGTGCCAGCAGCGGTATAGACGGTGTCTCTGGGGCCAACGTCCTGACTTTC.